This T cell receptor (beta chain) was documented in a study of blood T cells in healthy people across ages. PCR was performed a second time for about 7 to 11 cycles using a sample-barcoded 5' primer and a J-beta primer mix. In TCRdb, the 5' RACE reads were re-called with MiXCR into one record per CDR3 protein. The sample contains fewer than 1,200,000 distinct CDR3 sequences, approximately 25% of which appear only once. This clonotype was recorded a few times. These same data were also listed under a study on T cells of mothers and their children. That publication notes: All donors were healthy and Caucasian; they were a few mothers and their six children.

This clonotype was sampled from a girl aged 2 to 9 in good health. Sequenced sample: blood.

CDR3 sequence (DNA): TGTGCCAGCTCACCTCTGACGGGATCGGGGGAGACCCAGTACTTC. Translating gives CASSPLTGSGETQYF. J is TRBJ2-5 and V is TRBV18; TRBD2 is a possible D gene (5 bases). The CDR3 is 15 residues long. With 3 bases removed from V and 5 bases from J, the gap between germline ends came to 16 bases. The germline gives CDR1 KGHSH, CDR2 LQKENI.